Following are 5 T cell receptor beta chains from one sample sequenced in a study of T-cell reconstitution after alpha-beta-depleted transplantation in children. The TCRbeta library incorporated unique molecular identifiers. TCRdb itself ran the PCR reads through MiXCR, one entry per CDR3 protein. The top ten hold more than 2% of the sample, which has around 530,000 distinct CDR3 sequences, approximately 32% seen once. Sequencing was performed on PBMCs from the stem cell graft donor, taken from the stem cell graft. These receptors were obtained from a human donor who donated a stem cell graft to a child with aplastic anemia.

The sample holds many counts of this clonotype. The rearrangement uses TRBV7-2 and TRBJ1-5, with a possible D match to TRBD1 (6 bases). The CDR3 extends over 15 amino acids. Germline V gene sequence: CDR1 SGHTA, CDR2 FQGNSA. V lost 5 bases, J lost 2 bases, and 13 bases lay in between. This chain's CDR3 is CASSDTGFGNQPQHF. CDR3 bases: TGTGCCAGCAGCGATACAGGGTTTGGCAATCAGCCCCAGCATTTT.

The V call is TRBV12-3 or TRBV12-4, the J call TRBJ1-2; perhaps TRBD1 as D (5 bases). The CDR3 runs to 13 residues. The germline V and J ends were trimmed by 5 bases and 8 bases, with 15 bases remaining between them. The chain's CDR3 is CASSPRQYGGYTF. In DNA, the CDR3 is TGTGCCAGCAGTCCAAGACAGTACGGAGGCTACACCTTC.

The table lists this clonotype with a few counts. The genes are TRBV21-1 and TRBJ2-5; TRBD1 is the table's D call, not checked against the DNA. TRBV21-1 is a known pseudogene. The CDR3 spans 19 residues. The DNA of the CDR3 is TGTGCCAGCAGCAAATTCCGGGGGCACGGGAGAGTTCGAAAGGAGACCCAGTACTTC. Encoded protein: CASSKFRGHGRVRKETQYF.

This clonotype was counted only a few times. The CDR3, as DNA: TGCACCAGCAGCCAAGATATTGCCCGCGGCCCCAGCGGGAGGGCCTGCACCGGGGAGCTGTTTTTT. It translates to CTSSQDIARGPSGRACTGELFF. The chain has TRBV1 and TRBJ2-2; TRBD2, the table's D call, was not compared with the DNA. TRBV1 is shown as a pseudogene. The CDR3 contains 22 residues.

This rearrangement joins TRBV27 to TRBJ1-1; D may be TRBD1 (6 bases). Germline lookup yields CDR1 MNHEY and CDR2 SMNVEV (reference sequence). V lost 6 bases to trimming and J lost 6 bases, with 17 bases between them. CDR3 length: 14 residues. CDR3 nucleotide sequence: TGTGCCAGCAGATTTCAGGACAGTAACTCTGAAGCTTTCTTT. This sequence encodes CASRFQDSNSEAFF.